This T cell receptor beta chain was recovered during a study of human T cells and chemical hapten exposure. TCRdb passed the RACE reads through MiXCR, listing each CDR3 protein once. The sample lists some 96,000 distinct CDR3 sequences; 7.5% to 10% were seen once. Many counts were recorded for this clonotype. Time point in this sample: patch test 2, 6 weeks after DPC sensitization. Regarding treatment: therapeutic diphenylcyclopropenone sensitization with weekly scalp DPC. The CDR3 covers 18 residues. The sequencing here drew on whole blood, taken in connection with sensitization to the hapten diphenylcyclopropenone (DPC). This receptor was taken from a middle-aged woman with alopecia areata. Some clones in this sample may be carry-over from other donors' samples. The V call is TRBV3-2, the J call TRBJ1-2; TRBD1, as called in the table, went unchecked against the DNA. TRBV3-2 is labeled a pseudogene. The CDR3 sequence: CASSHADRGPFPYYGYTF. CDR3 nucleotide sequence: TGTGCCAGCAGCCATGCGGACAGGGGGCCGTTCCCTTACTATGGCTACACCTTC.